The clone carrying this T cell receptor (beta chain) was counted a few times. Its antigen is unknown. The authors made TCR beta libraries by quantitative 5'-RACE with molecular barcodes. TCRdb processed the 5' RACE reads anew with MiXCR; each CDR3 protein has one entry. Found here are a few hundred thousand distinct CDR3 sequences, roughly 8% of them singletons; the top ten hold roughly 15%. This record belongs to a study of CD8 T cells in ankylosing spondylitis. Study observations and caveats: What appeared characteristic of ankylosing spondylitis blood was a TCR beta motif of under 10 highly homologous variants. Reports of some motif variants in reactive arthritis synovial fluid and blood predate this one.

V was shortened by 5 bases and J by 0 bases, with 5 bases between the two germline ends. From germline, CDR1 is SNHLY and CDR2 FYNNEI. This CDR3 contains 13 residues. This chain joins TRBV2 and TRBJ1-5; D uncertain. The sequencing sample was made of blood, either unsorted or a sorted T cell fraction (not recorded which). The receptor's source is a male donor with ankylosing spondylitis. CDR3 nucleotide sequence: TGTGCCAGCAGTACCCATAGCAATCAGCCCCAGCATTTT. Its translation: CASSTHSNQPQHF.